This T cell receptor beta chain emerged from a study of T cell responses to AZD1222 COVID-19 vaccine. Overall study findings and caveats: Just a handful of AZD1222 recipients tested seropositive at baseline. Spike as a whole was targeted by vaccine-associated CD4 TCRs, dominant at 160-218 and 743-854.

Per the germline V gene, CDR1 is SGHVS and CDR2 is FQNEAQ. The CDR3 has 20 amino acids. Germline trimming cut 1 base from V and 2 bases from J; bases unmatched to any gene: 14. This clone was seen just once. Its antigen remains unidentified. Method: immunoSEQ multiplex PCR; TCRdb's copy keeps in-frame clones and lacks some. The sample has roughly 120,000 clones, over 75% seen once. The chain uses TRBV7-8 and TRBJ1-5, with TRBD1 identical over 10 bases. Here the sequenced sample was peripheral blood, taken on day 0 of AZD1222 vaccination. The sequence came from an adult in good health. The CDR3 nucleotides read TGTGCCAGCAGCTTAGTACCGGGACAGGGGCGATGGTTGGGCAATCAGCCCCAGCATTTT. Residues: CASSLVPGQGRWLGNQPQHF.